Presented here are 20 T cell receptor beta chains from one specimen sequenced in a study of shared clonotypes between healthy human individuals. Repertoires were generated with immunoSEQ multiplex PCR, while TCRdb's copy carries only in-frame clones and drops some. Altogether more than 1,200,000 clones are present, about 98.5% being singletons, with the ten largest covering under 0.45%. The sequenced sample consisted of naive CD4+ T cells sorted from blood. The sample's subset: CD45RA+ positively selected. Every receptor here comes from a man aged 25-45 years in good health.

Comments on this clone: This CDR3 is also generated by other DNA sequences in the sample. The chain joins TRBV5-1 to TRBJ1-2; D unresolved. Germline V gene sequence: CDR1 SGHRS, CDR2 YFSETQ. V was shortened by 0 bases and J by 2 bases, with 8 bases between the two germline ends. The CDR3 totals 14 residues. CDR3 nucleotide sequence: TGCGCCAGCAGCTTGGCTCTCGGGAACTATGGCTACACCTTC. Its protein product is CASSLALGNYGYTF.

This chain joins TRBV6-1 and TRBJ1-1; possibly TRBD1 for D (5 bases). Germline V gene data show CDR1 as MNHNS and CDR2 as SASEGT. The CDR3 runs to 15 residues. V dropped 3 bases and J dropped 2 bases, with 13 bases sitting between them. CDR3 sequence (DNA): TGTGCCAGCAGTGATGCATTTGGGGGAAACACTGAAGCTTTCTTT. Amino acids: CASSDAFGGNTEAFF.

The gene calls are TRBV10-3 and TRBJ1-5, with a weak D call TRBD1 (5 bases). Germline values: CDR1 ENHRY, CDR2 SYGVKD. This CDR3 comprises 12 residues. Trimming left V 7 bases short and J 10 bases short, with 14 bases between. CDR3 coding DNA: TGTGCCATCAAAGGCAGGGAGGAACCCCAGCATTTT. Its protein is CAIKGREEPQHF.

This clone has a single count. V and J are TRBV12-1 and TRBJ1-1; TRBD1 is the table's D call and was not checked against the DNA. TRBV12-1 is listed as a pseudogene. The CDR3 totals 15 residues. This CDR3 reads CASSLDLDKNTEAFF. In DNA form, the CDR3 reads TGTGCCAGCAGCCTCGACCTTGACAAGAACACTGAAGCTTTCTTT.

The J gene is TRBJ2-3, the V gene TRBV19; D is possibly TRBD1 or TRBD2 (6 bases each). The CDR3 extends over 16 amino acids. The V and J ends lost 5 bases and 0 bases respectively, with 15 bases between them. The germline CDR1 and CDR2 sequences are LNHDA and SQIVND (reference sequence). In DNA form, the CDR3 reads TGTGCCAGTAGTGTCTGGGGGGCTTCTAGCACAGATACGCAGTATTTT. Translating gives CASSVWGASSTDTQYF. The full variable domain, with the rest looked up from reference TRBV19 and TRBJ2-3, is DGGITQSPKYLFRKEGQNVTLSCEQNLNHDAMYWYRQDPGQGLRLIYYSQIVNDFQKGDIAEGYSVSREKKESFPLTVTSAQKNPTAFYLCASSVWGASSTDTQYFGPGTRLTVL.

J is TRBJ1-5 and V is TRBV19; TRBD1 aligns across 9 bases. CDR1 and CDR2 (germline): LNHDA, SQIVND (reference sequence). This CDR3 region has 17 residues. V dropped 6 bases and J dropped 1; count of bases not matched to a gene: 10. The CDR3 coding sequence is TGTGCCAGTAGGGCAGGGACAGGGCTACCAAGCAATCAGCCCCAGCATTTT. Amino acids: CASRAGTGLPSNQPQHF.

The V and J genes are TRBV4-1 and TRBJ2-7; D may be TRBD1 or TRBD2 (5 bases each). This CDR3 contains 13 residues. The V gene's germline CDR1 is MGHRA and CDR2 YSYEKL. V lost 6 bases to trimming and J lost 0 bases, with 9 bases between them. In nucleotides, the CDR3 is TGCGCCAGCAGTCGGGACCACTCCTACGAGCAGTACTTC. Translating it yields CASSRDHSYEQYF.

A single count supports this clone. The V gene is TRBV6-4, the J gene TRBJ2-3; the D gene is possibly TRBD1 (6 bases). CDR3 size: 13 residues. Per germline, CDR1 MRHNA and CDR2 SNTAGT. The germline V and J ends were trimmed by 2 bases and 7 bases, with 10 bases remaining between them. The CDR3 DNA sequence: TGTGCCAGCAGTGACAGCAGGGGTTATACGCAGTATTTT. This gives the protein CASSDSRGYTQYF.

The CDR3 is CASSLSGPPGETQYF. The CDR3 DNA is TGTGCCAGCAGCTTATCGGGGCCCCCTGGAGAGACCCAGTACTTC. The chain recombines TRBV7-9 with TRBJ2-5; tentatively, D is TRBD1 or TRBD2 (5 bases each). V gave up 2 bases and J gave up 4 bases, with 14 bases separating them. Per germline, CDR1 SEHNR and CDR2 FQNEAQ (reference sequence). The CDR3 covers 15 residues.

The chain joins TRBV5-1 to TRBJ2-7; TRBD1 matches 7 bases. The germline gives CDR1 SGHRS, CDR2 YFSETQ. The CDR3 is 15 amino acids. V gave up 4 bases and J gave up 3 bases; unmatched junction bases: 10. The CDR3, as DNA: TGCGCCAGCAGCGTGCAGGACAGGCGCTTCTACGAGCAGTACTTC. This translates into CASSVQDRRFYEQYF.

The DNA for the CDR3 is TGCAGCGGGCTACAGGGATCCGGCTACACCTTC. Its protein is CSGLQGSGYTF. The gene calls are TRBV29-1 and TRBJ1-2, with a tentative D call TRBD1 (6 bases). V lost 7 bases, J lost 8 bases, and 14 bases lay in between. Germline lookup yields CDR1 SQVTM and CDR2 ANQGSEA. This CDR3 region has 11 residues.

The chain uses TRBV11-2 and TRBJ2-7, with TRBD2 identical over 12 bases. Germline values: CDR1 SGHAT, CDR2 FQNNGV. The CDR3 runs 14 residues. V shed 8 bases, J shed 3 bases, and the junction held 5 bases outside the gene matches. CDR3 loop: CASQGLAGIYEQYF. DNA for the CDR3: TGTGCCAGCCAAGGACTAGCGGGAATCTACGAGCAGTACTTC.

The chain recombines TRBV9 with TRBJ2-1; 8 bases match TRBD2. The CDR3 runs 16 residues. Looked up from germline, CDR1 is SGDLS and CDR2 is YYNGEE. With V trimmed by 0 bases and J by 4 bases, 6 bases remained unmatched. CDR3 loop: CASSVEGGRIYNEQFF. DNA of the CDR3: TGTGCCAGCAGCGTAGAGGGCGGGAGGATTTACAATGAGCAGTTCTTC.

In regard to this clone: Other DNA sequences within the sample encode an identical CDR3. The chain is built from TRBV28 and TRBJ2-7; TRBD2 might be the D (5 bases). The V end was cut by 1 base, the J end by 6 bases, with 7 bases between. The CDR3 totals 12 residues. From germline, CDR1 is MDHEN and CDR2 SYDVKM. CDR3 nucleotides: TGTGCCAGCAGTTTATTGGGGAGCGAGCAGTACTTC. Residues: CASSLLGSEQYF.

The gene calls are TRBV28 and TRBJ2-7; D remains ambiguous. Germline assignment: CDR1 MDHEN and CDR2 SYDVKM. This CDR3 has 12 residues. V shed 6 bases and J shed 4 bases, with 10 bases lying between them. As DNA, the CDR3 is TGTGCCAGCAGCCCCTGGCCTTACGAGCAGTACTTC. This encodes CASSPWPYEQYF.

The chain couples TRBV6-1 to TRBJ2-1; D gene uncertain. The CDR3 consists of 13 residues. CDR1 is MNHNS, CDR2 SASEGT, per germline. The germline V and J ends were trimmed by 0 bases and 9 bases, with 9 bases remaining between them. The CDR3 is CASSEAGFGEQFF. The CDR3 region has the DNA TGTGCCAGCAGTGAAGCAGGGTTCGGTGAGCAGTTCTTC.

The V and J genes are TRBV5-1 and TRBJ2-1; maybe TRBD2 (5 bases). This CDR3 is built from 19 residues. V lost 3 bases, J lost 0 bases, and 22 bases lay in between. CDR1 is SGHRS, CDR2 YFSETQ, per germline. CDR3 nucleotide sequence: TGCGCCAGCAGCTCCTACGGAGGTCCCGGACCCGGCTCCTACAATGAGCAGTTCTTC. Translated: CASSSYGGPGPGSYNEQFF. The complete variable domain, with remaining parts taken from reference TRBV5-1 and TRBJ2-1, reads KAGVTQTPRYLIKTRGQQVTLSCSPISGHRSVSWYQQTPGQGLQFLFEYFSETQRNKGNFPGRFSGRQFSNSRSEMNVSTLELGDSALYLCASSSYGGPGPGSYNEQFFGPGTRLTVL.

This chain connects TRBV18 to TRBJ2-7; D possibly corresponds to TRBD2 (5 bases). The ends were cut back, 1 base at V and 4 bases at J, with 14 bases in the middle. The CDR3 has 15 amino acids. Germline V gene lookup returns CDR1 KGHSH and CDR2 LQKENI. The CDR3 loop reads CASSPLRGRAYEQYF. The DNA for the CDR3 is TGTGCCAGCTCACCACTCCGGGGAAGGGCATACGAGCAGTACTTC. Based on the CDR3 plus reference TRBV18 and TRBJ2-7, the full variable domain is NAGVMQNPRHLVRRRGQEARLRCSPMKGHSHVYWYRQLPEEGLKFMVYLQKENIIDESGMPKERFSAEFPKEGPSILRIQQVVRGDSAAYFCASSPLRGRAYEQYFGPGTRLTVT.

The chain recombines TRBV15 with TRBJ1-2; 8 bases are shared with TRBD1. The CDR3 totals 16 residues. V lost 1 base, J lost 4 bases, and 8 bases stayed unmatched. Germline V gives CDR1 LNHNV, CDR2 YYDKDF (reference sequence). CDR3 loop: CATSRGGQGLSYGYTF. In nucleotides, the CDR3 is TGTGCCACCAGCAGAGGCGGACAGGGTTTAAGCTATGGCTACACCTTC.

The CDR3 loop reads CASSPDTAGTYEQYF. DNA of the CDR3: TGTGCCAGCAGCCCCGATACAGCGGGAACCTACGAGCAGTACTTC. The chain carries TRBV11-2 and TRBJ2-7, with 7 bases fitting TRBD2. The junction had 9 bases not matched to a gene; V was cut back by 5 bases and J by 2 bases. Germline V lookup: CDR1 SGHAT, CDR2 FQNNGV. This CDR3 contains 15 residues.